Listed here is a single T cell receptor (beta chain). Its antigen is as yet unknown. This sample is drawn from a study of T cell clonotyping in hematopoietic cell transplantation. The study's findings and limits: CD4 and CD8 repertoire contributions could not be separated without sorting. Broader posttransplant TCR repertoire diversity was predicted by graft donor and pretransplant recipient Inverse Simpson Index values.

TCRdb's table, derived via immunoSEQ multiplex PCR, lists solely in-frame clones and lacks some. The sample yields about 69,000 clones, around 94% seen once. Sequenced: peripheral blood mononuclear cells. The receptor comes from a man between 50 and 59 years old in good health. Some clones in this sample may be carry-over from other donors' samples.

CDR3 loop: CASTRVEKTQYF. For the CDR3, the DNA is TGTGCCAGCACTAGGGTCGAGAAGACCCAGTACTTC. This chain links TRBV7-2 with TRBJ2-5, with D unresolved. V was cut by 7 bases and J by 6 bases, with 12 bases left in between. Germline V CDR1 and CDR2: SGHTA, FQGNSA. The CDR3 runs to 12 residues.